This T cell receptor (beta chain) comes out of a study of tumor-infiltrating lymphocytes in primary liver carcinoma. Study results and caveats: A significantly higher top-250-clone fraction was found in tumors than in blood (p = 0.039).

The source material, roughly 20-31 mg of unsorted bulk tissue, was used to co-extract RNA and DNA. Treatment of the patients' primary liver carcinoma consisted of surgical resection. Of note for this clonotype: The target antigen is unknown.

Germline V lookup: CDR1 SGHNT, CDR2 YENEEA. The CDR3 spans 14 residues. The V gene lost 6 bases and the J gene lost 2 bases, with 12 bases spanning the gap. From approximately 500 ng total RNA, TCR beta cDNA was generated with a primer in the constant region. Slightly modified ARM-PCR served as the procedure for the TCR beta libraries. These libraries came from three rounds of nested multiplex PCR. TRBV1-TRBV30 forward primers paired with a C-beta reverse primer drove the first two PCR rounds, about 10 cycles each. TCRdb called the multiplex PCR reads again in MiXCR, with one record for every CDR3 protein. The table lists approximately 110,000 distinct CDR3 sequences, 64% of them singletons.

This chain joins TRBV11-3 and TRBJ2-3, with D possibly matching TRBD2 (5 bases). Sequencing input: liver tumor tissue from sampling region 3. Subset: tumor region T3, left-lateral pole. This TCR derives from a woman aged 55 to 70 with primary liver carcinoma and hepatitis B virus infection. CDR3 nucleotide sequence: TGTGCCAGCAGTACCGGACTGGACACAGATACGCAGTATTTT. Amino acid sequence: CASSTGLDTDTQYF.